This T cell receptor beta chain was observed in a study of blood T cell repertoires in COVID-19. For the study at large: The origin of the acute and convalescent COVID-19 samples was the United States, Italy and Spain. T cells, B-cell-depleted T cells, or PBMCs supplied cDNA or gDNA.

Germline CDR1 and CDR2: MNHEY and SVGAGI. The CDR3 extends over 13 amino acids. V lost 7 bases and J lost 6; bases outside the gene matches: 5. Enrolment of Seattle patients took place during active infection, and they were followed longitudinally. Original handling: Amplifying reference gene primers gave estimates of nucleated cell counts. This table comes from immunoSEQ multiplex PCR, and its TCRdb copy is limited to in-frame clones, with some not included. Clone size and V and J calls were adopted from that table, with D and trimming inferred from the DNA. The repertoire holds 96,000 or so clones, with roughly 90% as singletons.

This sequence was found in a human donor with COVID-19, enrolled during active disease. The donor label of this sample is uncertain. The sequencing sample was made of peripheral blood. J is TRBJ1-2 and V is TRBV6-5; TRBD1 agrees at 10 bases. CDR3 bases: TGTGCCAGCAACCGAGGACAGGGGGATGGCTACACCTTC. It yields the protein CASNRGQGDGYTF.